Below, 9 T cell receptor beta chains from the same sample are listed, as sequenced in a study of cytomegalovirus exposure and HLA in healthy donors. The PCR ran on 60 Vbeta and 13 Jbeta primers. Clones were sequenced by immunoSEQ multiplex PCR, and TCRdb holds only the in-frame ones, with some missing. This repertoire shows approximately 150,000 clones, approximately 80% found once; its top ten account for around 2.4%. Sequencing input: PBMCs. The source is a male donor in good health and CMV-seronegative.

V gene TRBV9 combines with J gene TRBJ2-7; D might be TRBD1 (5 bases). The germline gives CDR1 SGDLS, CDR2 YYNGEE. This CDR3 comprises 12 residues. Deletions cut 3 bases from V and 4 bases from J, with 8 bases between. CDR3 in amino acids: CASSAQGYEQYF. DNA for the CDR3: TGTGCCAGCAGCGCGCAGGGTTACGAGCAGTACTTC.

In DNA, the CDR3 is TGTGCCATCTCACATGGCGGGAGAGTGACAGATACGCAGTATTTT. The encoded protein is CAISHGGRVTDTQYF. This chain joins TRBV6-5 and TRBJ2-3, with 7 nucleotides matching TRBD2. Per the germline V gene, CDR1 is MNHEY and CDR2 is SVGAGI. CDR3 length equals 15 residues. V lost 10 bases, J lost 3 bases, and 13 bases stayed unmatched.

The chain recombines TRBV27 with TRBJ1-6; 11 bases match TRBD1. CDR3 size: 18 residues. CDR1 and CDR2 from the germline V gene are MNHEY and SMNVEV (reference sequence). V lost 4 bases, J lost 2 bases, and 7 bases stayed unmatched. The CDR3 loop is CASSSTPGQGAYNSPLHF. CDR3 nucleotide sequence: TGTGCCAGCAGTTCGACCCCGGGACAGGGGGCCTATAATTCACCCCTCCACTTT.

The chain employs TRBV7-3 and TRBJ2-7; D may be TRBD2 (5 bases). Germline CDR1 reads SGHTA; CDR2 reads FQGTGA. The length of the CDR3 is 15 residues. V was pared by 5 bases and J by 0 bases, with 14 bases between. In DNA form, the CDR3 reads TGTGCCAGCAGCCAATATGGCGGGTCCTCCTACGAGCAGTACTTC. It encodes CASSQYGGSSYEQYF.

The chain employs TRBV5-6 and TRBJ2-7; a possible D gene is TRBD2 (5 bases). Germline lookup yields CDR1 SGHDT and CDR2 YYEEEE. CDR3 size: 14 residues. The V end was cut by 4 bases, the J end by 1 base, with 12 bases between. CDR3 protein: CASSPVGVSYEQYF. CDR3 nucleotides: TGTGCCAGCAGCCCGGTCGGGGTATCCTACGAGCAGTACTTC.

V is TRBV5-1 and J is TRBJ2-7; tentatively, D is TRBD1 (5 bases). V was shortened by 3 bases and J by 3 bases, with 13 bases between the two germline ends. Germline CDR1 SGHRS, CDR2 YFSETQ. The CDR3 extends over 14 amino acids. CDR3 coding DNA: TGCGCCAGCAGCTCGGACAATAACAACTACGAGCAGTACTTC. Its protein product is CASSSDNNNYEQYF.

The chain uses TRBV6-5 and TRBJ1-2; D might be TRBD1 (5 bases). The V end lost 7 bases, the J end lost 8 bases, and 17 bases lay between the germline ends. This CDR3 comprises 13 residues. Germline V CDR1 and CDR2: MNHEY, SVGAGI. CDR3 in DNA: TGTGCCAGCATCCCCATGGGGGGACGCGGCTACACCTTC. It encodes CASIPMGGRGYTF.

The chain carries TRBV4-1 and TRBJ2-1; 9 bases map to TRBD2. This CDR3 contains 18 residues. The V segment lost 0 bases and the J segment 2 bases; nucleotides outside the gene matches: 8. Germline CDR1 and CDR2: MGHRA and YSYEKL. As DNA, the CDR3 is TGCGCCAGCAGCCAAGATGTTCGAGCGGGAGGCCCCTACAATGAGCAGTTCTTC. This encodes CASSQDVRAGGPYNEQFF.

The rearrangement joins TRBV5-4 to TRBJ2-2; 9 bases align to TRBD2. The CDR3 extends over 15 amino acids. J gave up 5 bases and V 4 bases, and 6 bases lay outside the gene matches. The germline gives CDR1 SGHNT, CDR2 YYREEE (reference sequence). The CDR3 coding sequence is TGTGCCAGCAGCCAATCCACTAGCGGGACCGGGGAGCTGTTTTTT. Its translation: CASSQSTSGTGELFF.